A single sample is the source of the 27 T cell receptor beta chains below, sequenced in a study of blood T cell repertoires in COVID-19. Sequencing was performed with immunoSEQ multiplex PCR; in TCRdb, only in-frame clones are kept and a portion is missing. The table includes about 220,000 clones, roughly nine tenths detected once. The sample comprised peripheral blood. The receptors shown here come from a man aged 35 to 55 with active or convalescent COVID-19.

The CDR3 DNA sequence: TGTGCCAGCAGCTTGGGGCGGTCCTCTGGAAACACCATATATTTT. Amino acid sequence: CASSLGRSSGNTIYF. The chain is built from TRBV5-5 and TRBJ1-3, with D hard to call. The CDR3 has 15 amino acids. The V end lost 0 bases, the J end lost 0 bases, and 7 bases lay between the germline ends. Germline values: CDR1 SGHKS, CDR2 YYEKEE (reference sequence). Full variable domain (rest looked up from reference TRBV5-5 and TRBJ1-3): DAGVTQSPTHLIKTRGQQVTLRCSPISGHKSVSWYQQVLGQGPQFIFQYYEKEERGRGNFPDRFSARQFPNYSSELNVNALLLGDSALYLCASSLGRSSGNTIYFGEGSWLTVV.

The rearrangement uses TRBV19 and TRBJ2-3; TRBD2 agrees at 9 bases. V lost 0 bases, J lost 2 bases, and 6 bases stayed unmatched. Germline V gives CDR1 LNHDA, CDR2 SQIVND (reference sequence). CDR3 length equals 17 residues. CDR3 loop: CASSIDLAGEVTDTQYF. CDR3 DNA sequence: TGTGCCAGTAGTATAGATTTAGCGGGAGAGGTCACAGATACGCAGTATTTT.

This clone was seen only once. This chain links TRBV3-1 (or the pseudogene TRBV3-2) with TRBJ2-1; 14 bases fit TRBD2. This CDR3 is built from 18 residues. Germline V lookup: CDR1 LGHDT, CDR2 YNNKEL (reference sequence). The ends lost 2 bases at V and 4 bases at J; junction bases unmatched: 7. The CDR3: CASSQQTSGRAIYNEQFF. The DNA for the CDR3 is TGTGCCAGCAGCCAACAGACTAGCGGGAGGGCCATTTACAATGAGCAGTTCTTC.

CDR3 sequence (DNA): TGTGCCAGCAGCTTAGACAGGTTTGGCAATCAGCCCCAGCATTTT. Amino acid sequence: CASSLDRFGNQPQHF. This chain uses TRBV7-6 with TRBJ1-5, with D possibly matching TRBD1 (5 bases). The CDR3 has 15 residues. Between the trimmed V and J ends, which lost 1 base and 2 bases, there was a span of 9 bases. Germline values: CDR1 SGHVS, CDR2 FNYEAQ.

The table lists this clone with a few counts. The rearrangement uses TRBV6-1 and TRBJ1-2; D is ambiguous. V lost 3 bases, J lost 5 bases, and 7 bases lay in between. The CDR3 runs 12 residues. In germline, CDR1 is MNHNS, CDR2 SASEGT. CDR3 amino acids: CASSDRRYGYTF. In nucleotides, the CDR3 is TGTGCCAGCAGTGACAGAAGATATGGCTACACCTTC.

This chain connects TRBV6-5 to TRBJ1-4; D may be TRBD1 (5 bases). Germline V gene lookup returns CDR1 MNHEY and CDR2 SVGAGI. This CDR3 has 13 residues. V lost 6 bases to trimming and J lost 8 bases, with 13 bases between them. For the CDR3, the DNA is TGTGCCAGCAGAGGGGTGATCGGCGAAAAACTGTTTTTT. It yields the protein CASRGVIGEKLFF.

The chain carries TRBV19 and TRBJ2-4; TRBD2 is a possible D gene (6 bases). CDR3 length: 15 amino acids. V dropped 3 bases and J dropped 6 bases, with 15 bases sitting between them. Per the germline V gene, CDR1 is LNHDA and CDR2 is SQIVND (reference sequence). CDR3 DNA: TGTGCCAGTAGTATGGGTAGGGACTTTGGAAACATTCAGTACTTC. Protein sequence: CASSMGRDFGNIQYF.

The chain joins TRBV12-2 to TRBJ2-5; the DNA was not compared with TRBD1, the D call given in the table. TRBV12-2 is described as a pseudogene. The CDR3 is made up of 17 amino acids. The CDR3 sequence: CASRLTSIRGRGETQYF. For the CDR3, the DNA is TGTGCAAGTCGCCTTACATCGATTAGGGGGAGAGGAGAGACCCAGTACTTC.

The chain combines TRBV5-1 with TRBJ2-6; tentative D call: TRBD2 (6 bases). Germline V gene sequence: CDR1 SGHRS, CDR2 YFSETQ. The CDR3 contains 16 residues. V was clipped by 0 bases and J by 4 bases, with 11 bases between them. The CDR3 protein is CASSLDPGLGANVLTF. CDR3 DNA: TGCGCCAGCAGCTTGGATCCGGGACTCGGGGCCAACGTCCTGACTTTC.

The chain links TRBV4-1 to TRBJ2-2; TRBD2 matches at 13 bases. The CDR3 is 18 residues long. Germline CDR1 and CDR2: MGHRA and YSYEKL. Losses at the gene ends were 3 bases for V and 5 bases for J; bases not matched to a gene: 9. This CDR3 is CASSHGLAGDSRTGELFF. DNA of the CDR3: TGCGCCAGCAGCCACGGACTAGCGGGAGATAGTCGGACCGGGGAGCTGTTTTTT.

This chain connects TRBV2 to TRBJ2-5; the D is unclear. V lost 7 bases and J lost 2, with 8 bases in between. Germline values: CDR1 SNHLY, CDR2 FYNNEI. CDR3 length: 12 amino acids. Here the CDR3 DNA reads TGTGCCAGCAACCTAGGACAAGAGACCCAGTACTTC. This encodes CASNLGQETQYF.

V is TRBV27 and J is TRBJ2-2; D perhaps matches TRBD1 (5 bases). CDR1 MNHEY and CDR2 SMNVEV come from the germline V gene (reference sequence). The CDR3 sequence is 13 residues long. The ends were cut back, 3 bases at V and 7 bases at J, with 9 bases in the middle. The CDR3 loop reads CASSFLGVGELFF. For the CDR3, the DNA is TGTGCCAGCAGTTTTCTAGGGGTCGGGGAGCTGTTTTTT.

The CDR3 sequence: CASSYTGGATYEQYF. CDR3 bases: TGTGCCAGCAGCTACACAGGGGGCGCGACCTACGAGCAGTACTTC. The chain is built from TRBV5-4 and TRBJ2-7; TRBD1 agrees at 9 bases. The ends lost 3 bases at V and 2 bases at J; junction bases unmatched: 6. The CDR3 totals 15 residues. Germline V gene sequence: CDR1 SGHNT, CDR2 YYREEE (reference sequence).

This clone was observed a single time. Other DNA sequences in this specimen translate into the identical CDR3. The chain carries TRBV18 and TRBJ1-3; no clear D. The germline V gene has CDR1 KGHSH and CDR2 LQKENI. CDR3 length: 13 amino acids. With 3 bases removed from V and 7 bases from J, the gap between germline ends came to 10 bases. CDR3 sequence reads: CASSPPGGNTIYF. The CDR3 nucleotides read TGTGCCAGCTCACCCCCAGGAGGGAACACCATATATTTT.

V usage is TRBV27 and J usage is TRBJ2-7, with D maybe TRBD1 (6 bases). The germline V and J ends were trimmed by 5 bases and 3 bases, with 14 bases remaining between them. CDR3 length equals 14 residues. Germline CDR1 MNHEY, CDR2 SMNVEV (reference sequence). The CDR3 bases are TGTGCCAGCAGTCCCTATGCAGGGGACTACGAGCAGTACTTC. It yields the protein CASSPYAGDYEQYF.

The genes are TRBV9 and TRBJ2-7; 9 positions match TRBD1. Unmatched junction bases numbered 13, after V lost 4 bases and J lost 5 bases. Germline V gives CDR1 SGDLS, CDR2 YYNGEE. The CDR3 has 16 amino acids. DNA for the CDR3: TGTGCCAGCAGCTCTAGTGGTGGGACAGGGAGAGACGAGCAGTACTTC. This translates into CASSSSGGTGRDEQYF.

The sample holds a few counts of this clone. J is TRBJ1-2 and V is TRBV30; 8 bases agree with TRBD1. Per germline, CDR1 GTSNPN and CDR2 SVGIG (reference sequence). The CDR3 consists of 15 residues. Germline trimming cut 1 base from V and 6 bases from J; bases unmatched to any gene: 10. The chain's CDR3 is CAWSALSTGGNGYTF. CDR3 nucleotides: TGTGCCTGGAGTGCACTATCTACAGGGGGTAATGGCTACACCTTC.

CDR3 in DNA: TGTGCCTGGAGTGAGGCACTAGCGGGAGTTTCCTACGAGCAGTACTTC. It specifies CAWSEALAGVSYEQYF. The chain uses TRBV30 and TRBJ2-7, with 11 bases lining up with TRBD2. The CDR3 has 16 amino acids. Trimming took 1 base from V and 1 from J; bases not matched to a gene: 6. Germline V gene sequence: CDR1 GTSNPN, CDR2 SVGIG (reference sequence).

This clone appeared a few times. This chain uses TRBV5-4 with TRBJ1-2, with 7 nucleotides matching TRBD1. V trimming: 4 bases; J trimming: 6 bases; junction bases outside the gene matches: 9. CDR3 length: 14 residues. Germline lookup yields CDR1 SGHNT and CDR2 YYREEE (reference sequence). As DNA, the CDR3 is TGTGCCAGCAGCGGACGGGACAGCCATAATGGCTACACCTTC. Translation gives CASSGRDSHNGYTF. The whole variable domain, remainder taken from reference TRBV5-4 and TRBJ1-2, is ETGVTQSPTHLIKTRGQQVTLRCSSQSGHNTVSWYQQALGQGPQFIFQYYREEENGRGNFPPRFSGLQFPNYSSELNVNALELDDSALYLCASSGRDSHNGYTFGSGTRLTVV.

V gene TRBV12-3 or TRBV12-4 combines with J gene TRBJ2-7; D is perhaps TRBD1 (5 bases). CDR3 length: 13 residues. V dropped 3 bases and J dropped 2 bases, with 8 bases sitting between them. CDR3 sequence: CASSFGRAYEQYF. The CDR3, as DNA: TGTGCCAGCAGTTTCGGCAGGGCCTACGAGCAGTACTTC.

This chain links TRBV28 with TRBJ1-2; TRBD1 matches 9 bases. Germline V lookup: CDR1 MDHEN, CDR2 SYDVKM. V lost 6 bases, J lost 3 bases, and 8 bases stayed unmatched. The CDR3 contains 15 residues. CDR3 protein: CASRPWTGEDYGYTF. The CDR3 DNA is TGTGCCAGCAGACCTTGGACAGGGGAGGACTATGGCTACACCTTC.

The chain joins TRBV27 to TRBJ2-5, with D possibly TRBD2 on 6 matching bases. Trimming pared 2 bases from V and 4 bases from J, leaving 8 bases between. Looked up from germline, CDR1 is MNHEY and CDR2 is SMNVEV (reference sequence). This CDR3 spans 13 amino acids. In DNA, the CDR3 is TGTGCCAGCAGTTTACGGGGGTCAGAGACCCAGTACTTC. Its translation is CASSLRGSETQYF.

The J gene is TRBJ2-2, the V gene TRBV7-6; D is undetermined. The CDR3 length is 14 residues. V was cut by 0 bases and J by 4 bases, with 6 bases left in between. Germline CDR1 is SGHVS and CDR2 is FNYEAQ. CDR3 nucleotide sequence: TGTGCCAGCAGCTTAGCGTACGGCACCGGGGAGCTGTTTTTT. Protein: CASSLAYGTGELFF.

This CDR3 is CASSQERQFHGELFF. CDR3 coding DNA: TGCGCCAGCAGCCAAGAGCGGCAGTTCCACGGGGAGCTGTTTTTT. V and J are TRBV4-1 and TRBJ2-2; D gene unclear. The V end lost 0 bases, the J end lost 7 bases, and 12 bases lay between the germline ends. CDR3 size: 15 residues. The germline CDR1 and CDR2 sequences are MGHRA and YSYEKL.

As DNA, the CDR3 is TGTGCCACCGCGTCAGGGAAGGGCTATGGCTACACCTTC. It encodes CATASGKGYGYTF. This rearrangement joins TRBV28 to TRBJ1-2; TRBD1 is a possible D gene (5 bases). CDR1 and CDR2 (germline): MDHEN, SYDVKM. The V gene lost 10 bases and the J gene lost 4 bases, with 16 bases spanning the gap. This CDR3 has 13 residues.

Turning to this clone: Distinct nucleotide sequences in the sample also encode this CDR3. The DNA for the CDR3 is TGTGCCAGCTCACCAGACAGGGTAAATACTGAAGCTTTCTTT. Protein product: CASSPDRVNTEAFF. The rearrangement uses TRBV18 and TRBJ1-1; 7 nucleotides align to TRBD1. CDR1 is KGHSH and CDR2 is LQKENI in the germline V gene. V lost 2 bases and J lost 5; bases outside the gene matches: 5. The CDR3 loop spans 14 amino acids.

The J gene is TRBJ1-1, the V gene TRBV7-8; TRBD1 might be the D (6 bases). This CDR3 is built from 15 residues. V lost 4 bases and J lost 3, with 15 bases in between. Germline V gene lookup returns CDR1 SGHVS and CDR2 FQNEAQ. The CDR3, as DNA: TGTGCCAGCAGCTCCCCTGGTGCAGGGGACACTGAAGCTTTCTTT. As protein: CASSSPGAGDTEAFF.